The rows below give T cell receptor beta chains drawn from one sample of a study of control samples from healthy donors and cancer patients. This table comes from immunoSEQ multiplex PCR, and its TCRdb copy is limited to in-frame clones, with some not included. The sample lists about 220,000 clones; about 93% were seen once. The sequenced sample consisted of blood. Source of these receptors: a man aged 50-60 years in good health. The CDR3 runs from the conserved cysteine through the conserved F or W. Fields, in order: V gene, D gene, clone size, CDR3 length, J gene, CDR3 DNA, CDR3 protein. D genes are given only for firm matches. Clone size is shown for a subset of rows, as once, few, many or a class of expanded clone.

TRBV11-2	-	-	14	TRBJ1-2	TGTGCCAGCAGCCCGGCCGGGCAAATTATAGGCTACACCTTC	CASSPAGQIIGYTF
TRBV7-8	-	-	15	TRBJ1-1	TGTGCCAGCAGCTTATTAGACGGTATGAACACTGAAGCTTTCTTT	CASSLLDGMNTEAFF
TRBV6-2/TRBV6-3	TRBD1	-	15	TRBJ2-5	TGTGCCAGCAGCCGGGACAGGTCCGAGGGGGGGACCCAGTACTTC	CASSRDRSEGGTQYF
TRBV6-1	-	once	13	TRBJ1-1	TGTGCCAGCAGTGAGGTTTTGGACACTGAAGCTTTCTTT	CASSEVLDTEAFF
TRBV5-1	TRBD1	-	16	TRBJ2-3	TGCGCCAGCAGGGGGAGGACAGGGCAACGGACAGATACGCAGTATTTT	CASRGRTGQRTDTQYF
TRBV10-2	-	once	12	TRBJ1-2	TGCGCCAGCAGTGAGTGGGCTTGGGGCTACACCTTC	CASSEWAWGYTF
TRBV5-1	-	-	12	TRBJ1-1	TGCGCCAGCAGCCAGCCTGCCCTTGAAGCTTTCTTT	CASSQPALEAFF
TRBV18	TRBD2	-	17	TRBJ2-1	TGTGCCAGCTCACCACCGGCTAGCGGGGGGGCCGTGGATGAGCAGTTCTTC	CASSPPASGGAVDEQFF
TRBV5-6	-	-	13	TRBJ1-2	TGTGCCAGCAGCTCCGGGTCTAACTATGGCTACACCTTC	CASSSGSNYGYTF
TRBV10-3	-	-	12	TRBJ1-2	TGTGCCATCAGGCCCGATAACTATGGCTACACCTTC	CAIRPDNYGYTF
TRBV5-6	-	-	16	TRBJ2-3	TGTGCCAGCAGCTTGGTACTAGCCCAAAGCACAGATACGCAGTATTTT	CASSLVLAQSTDTQYF
TRBV25-1	-	-	17	TRBJ2-6	TGTGCCAGCAGCCGACCGGGGCAGTCCTCTGGGGCCAACGTCCTGACTTTC	CASSRPGQSSGANVLTF
TRBV28	-	-	15	TRBJ1-2	TGTGCCAGCAGTTCACCCGCAGGGAATAACTATGGCTACACCTTC	CASSSPAGNNYGYTF
TRBV7-9	TRBD2	-	18	TRBJ2-1	TGTGCCAGCAGCCCCAACGTGGCTAGCGGGGGGGTTTACAATGAGCAGTTCTTC	CASSPNVASGGVYNEQFF
TRBV6-4	-	-	14	TRBJ1-2	TGTGCCAGCAGTGACTCCACAGTGCGGGGGTCCTACACCTTC	CASSDSTVRGSYTF
TRBV7-2	-	-	16	TRBJ1-1	TGTGCCAGCAGCTTAGCGATAGGGAGAGCGAACACTGAAGCTTTCTTT	CASSLAIGRANTEAFF
TRBV4-1	TRBD1	-	15	TRBJ1-1	TGCGCCAGCAGCCAGGCCCCAGGGGGCAATGCTGAAGCTTTCTTT	CASSQAPGGNAEAFF
TRBV7-2	-	-	12	TRBJ2-1	TGTGCCAGCAGCATCCAACGGGGTGAGCAGTTCTTC	CASSIQRGEQFF
TRBV10-1	-	-	11	TRBJ1-6	TGCGCCAGCATGGGACACACACCCCTCCACTTT	CASMGHTPLHF
TRBV5-4	TRBD2	-	13	TRBJ2-5	TGTGCCGGCAGCGGGGGGGGCGCAGAGACCCAGTACTTC	CAGSGGGAETQYF
TRBV6-2/TRBV6-3	-	-	16	TRBJ2-2	TGTGCCAGCAGCCAGGGGGACTGGGGCCTCACCGGGGAGCTGTTTTTT	CASSQGDWGLTGELFF
TRBV3-1/TRBV3-2	-	-	16	TRBJ2-1	TGTGCCAGCAGCCAACATCCCTCGGGGTCCTACAATGAGCAGTTCTTC	CASSQHPSGSYNEQFF
TRBV3-1/TRBV3-2	-	once	15	TRBJ1-4	TGTGCCAGCAGCCAATCCGGAGGGCGGAATGAAAAACTGTTTTTT	CASSQSGGRNEKLFF
TRBV19	-	once	16	TRBJ2-2	TGTGCCAGTAGTATCCTTAGGGGTGGGATGACCGGGGAGCTGTTTTTT	CASSILRGGMTGELFF
TRBV5-1	-	-	14	TRBJ2-1	TGCGCCAGCAGCTTGGAACCCAGGGCTCGTGAGCAGTTCTTC	CASSLEPRAREQFF
TRBV6-5	TRBD1	-	14	TRBJ1-1	TGTGCCAGCAGTACTCAGGGGGGAAACACTGAAGCTTTCTTT	CASSTQGGNTEAFF
TRBV11-3	-	-	15	TRBJ2-5	TGTGCCAGCTCCCGTGGGGGGTCAGCAGAAGAGACCCAGTACTTC	CASSRGGSAEETQYF
TRBV19	TRBD1	-	15	TRBJ2-7	TGTGCCAGTAGTCGGGCCCGGGACAGGGGTTACGAGCAGTACTTC	CASSRARDRGYEQYF
TRBV2	-	-	15	TRBJ1-2	TGTGCCAGCAGTGAATTGGGGCCCGCCGGCTATGGCTACACCTTC	CASSELGPAGYGYTF
TRBV18	TRBD1	-	15	TRBJ1-6	TGTGCCAGCTCACCTCCAGGGGGAGCGAATTCACCCCTCCACTTT	CASSPPGGANSPLHF
TRBV29-1	-	-	13	TRBJ1-2	TGCAGCGTACGGGGTTCTGGTGACTATGGCTACACCTTC	CSVRGSGDYGYTF
TRBV18	-	-	15	TRBJ1-1	TGTGCCAGCTCACCACCTGGCATGGCCGGCACTGAAGCTTTCTTT	CASSPPGMAGTEAFF
TRBV7-9	-	-	15	TRBJ2-2	TGTGCCAGCAGCTTAGCTGGAGCAGGCGCAGGGGAGCTGTTTTTT	CASSLAGAGAGELFF
TRBV2	-	-	14	TRBJ2-2	TGTGCCAGCCAGGGACTTCTGAACACCGGGGAGCTGTTTTTT	CASQGLLNTGELFF
TRBV10-2	-	-	13	TRBJ1-2	TGCGCCAGCAGCGTGGCCTCAACCCGTGGCTACACCTTC	CASSVASTRGYTF
TRBV5-1	TRBD1	-	14	TRBJ2-2	TGCGCCAGCAGCTCCCAGGGGGCTGTCGGGGAGCTGTTTTTT	CASSSQGAVGELFF
TRBV5-8	TRBD1	-	14	TRBJ1-4	TGTGCCAGCAGCACCGGACAGGGTCATGAAAAACTGTTTTTT	CASSTGQGHEKLFF